These 8 T cell receptor beta chains originate from one sample sequenced in a study of cytotoxic CD8 clonotypes in ibrutinib-treated CLL (dated by TCRdb to the early 2020s). Receptor libraries were prepared by the immunoSEQ multiplex PCR assay. TCRdb provides this immuneACCESS table in a form limited to in-frame rearrangements. Some clones are lacking; in checked studies, under half of them reflect an unresolved V gene, and why the rest are absent is not known. Here the sample has about 50,000 clones; roughly 57% occur a single time. 28% of the sample rests with the top ten. Reading the label with the study, this specimen's time point is: around 2 years on ibrutinib. This specimen was PBMCs, taken after 24 months of ibrutinib treatment. Receptors originate from a human donor with chronic lymphocytic leukemia.

The chain uses TRBV5-1 and TRBJ1-5; D is unclear. V lost 1 base and J lost 0, with 17 bases in between. Looked up from germline, CDR1 is SGHRS and CDR2 is YFSETQ. This CDR3 spans 18 amino acids. The chain's CDR3 is CASSLLPSSGYSNQPQHF. The CDR3 DNA is TGCGCCAGCAGCTTGTTACCTTCTTCTGGATATAGCAATCAGCCCCAGCATTTT.

The J gene is TRBJ2-7, the V gene TRBV27; 9 positions match TRBD1. Germline CDR1 and CDR2: MNHEY and SMNVEV (reference sequence). After removal of 10 bases from V and 9 bases from J, the junction contained 19 bases not matched to a gene. The CDR3 runs 15 residues. The CDR3 DNA follows: TGTGCCACACGAGGCCGGACAGGGGCCGGGGAGGGGCAGTACTTC. Its translation: CATRGRTGAGEGQYF.

The chain couples TRBV6-5 to TRBJ2-5, with a tentative D call TRBD2 (6 bases). The V end was cut by 0 bases, the J end by 5 bases, with 10 bases between. The CDR3 is 14 amino acids. Germline loops: CDR1 MNHEY, CDR2 SVGAGI. CDR3 nucleotide sequence: TGTGCCAGCAGTTACTCCTGGGGGAGGGAGACCCAGTACTTC. Amino acid sequence: CASSYSWGRETQYF.

The chain recombines TRBV12-5 with TRBJ2-5; 7 bases match TRBD1. Per the germline V gene, CDR1 is LGHNT and CDR2 is FRNRAP. J gave up 4 bases and V 6 bases, and 5 bases lay outside the gene matches. This CDR3 region has 13 residues. CDR3 sequence (DNA): TGTGCTAGTGGCAGGGGGAGCTCAGAGACCCAGTACTTC. Amino acid sequence: CASGRGSSETQYF.

There are many counts of this clone. The chain couples TRBV2 to TRBJ2-7; tentatively, D is TRBD1 (5 bases). Trimming took 7 bases from V and 3 from J, leaving 13 bases between them. Germline V CDR1 and CDR2: SNHLY, FYNNEI. The CDR3 length is 13 residues. CDR3 sequence (DNA): TGTGCCAGCACTAGAGACAGCCTCTACGAGCAGTACTTC. Its translation is CASTRDSLYEQYF.

The chain combines TRBV5-4 with TRBJ2-5; 7 bases match TRBD2. The CDR3 runs 14 residues. Germline CDR1 SGHNT, CDR2 YYREEE (reference sequence). V shed 4 bases and J 1 base; nucleotides not matched to a gene: 4. CDR3 sequence: CASSPAGVQETQYF. In nucleotides, the CDR3 is TGTGCCAGCAGCCCTGCGGGGGTCCAAGAGACCCAGTACTTC. The full variable domain, its missing parts supplied by reference TRBV5-4 and TRBJ2-5, is ETGVTQSPTHLIKTRGQQVTLRCSSQSGHNTVSWYQQALGQGPQFIFQYYREEENGRGNFPPRFSGLQFPNYSSELNVNALELDDSALYLCASSPAGVQETQYFGPGTRLLVL.

This clone was observed a few times. The chain is built from TRBV19 and TRBJ2-1; the D gene could be TRBD1 or TRBD2 (5 bases each). CDR1 and CDR2 (germline): LNHDA, SQIVND (reference sequence). V lost 0 bases and J lost 6, with 15 bases in between. The CDR3 runs 16 residues. The CDR3 DNA is TGTGCCAGTAGTATAGATCCCTGGGACCCCACCAATGAGCAGTTCTTC. Encoded protein: CASSIDPWDPTNEQFF.

This clone was seen a handful of times. The chain carries TRBV10-3 and TRBJ2-7; 7 nucleotides line up with TRBD1. The germline CDR1 and CDR2 sequences are ENHRY and SYGVKD. The CDR3 length is 12 residues. With V trimmed by 6 bases and J by 3 bases, 2 bases remained unmatched. In DNA, the CDR3 is TGTGCCATCAGCAGGGACAGCTACGAGCAGTACTTC. Translated, it gives CAISRDSYEQYF.